These 23 T cell receptor beta chains came from one sample sequenced in a study of shared clonotypes between healthy human individuals. The repertoire was sequenced with immunoSEQ multiplex PCR; TCRdb's copy has only in-frame clones and lacks some. Found here are 530,000 or so clones, 60% to 80% of them singletons; the top ten hold under 15%. Sequenced input: PBMCs. These receptors were obtained from a woman in her 40s in good health. Some clones in this sample may be carry-over from other donors' samples.

V usage is TRBV11-2 and J usage is TRBJ1-5; tentatively, D is TRBD1 (5 bases). Germline loops: CDR1 SGHAT, CDR2 FQNNGV. The CDR3 spans 15 residues. Trimming pared 4 bases from V and 3 bases from J, leaving 13 bases between. The CDR3 bases are TGTGCCAGCAGCTCCGGGGGGGGTCACAATCAGCCCCAGCATTTT. It codes for CASSSGGGHNQPQHF.

The sample holds one count of this clone. The V gene is TRBV19, the J gene TRBJ1-5, with D possibly TRBD1 on 5 matching bases. The V end lost 7 bases, the J end lost 2 bases, and 12 bases lay between the germline ends. This CDR3 comprises 14 residues. From germline, CDR1 is LNHDA and CDR2 SQIVND (reference sequence). The CDR3 region has the DNA TGTGCCAGTAATCGGGGGGAAGGCAATCAGCCCCAGCATTTT. It specifies CASNRGEGNQPQHF.

CDR3 in DNA: TGTGCCAGCAGTGCCAGGGGCCAAAGGGCCTACGAGCAGTACTTC. Translation: CASSARGQRAYEQYF. J is TRBJ2-7 and V is TRBV6-5; tentatively, D is TRBD1 (6 bases). CDR3 length: 15 residues. Trimming left V 5 bases short and J 2 bases short, with 16 bases between. CDR1 MNHEY and CDR2 SVGAGI come from the germline V gene.

This clone is a singleton in its sample. The chain links TRBV5-5 to TRBJ2-5; D unresolved. The CDR3 runs to 15 residues. V dropped 0 bases and J dropped 2 bases, with 11 bases sitting between them. Germline CDR1 SGHKS, CDR2 YYEKEE (reference sequence). The CDR3 DNA is TGTGCCAGCAGCTTGGTGGCAGTTTTTCAAGAGACCCAGTACTTC. This translates into CASSLVAVFQETQYF.

Concerning this clone itself: Other nucleotide sequences in the sample specify the same CDR3. J is TRBJ2-5 and V is TRBV5-1, with 8 positions matching TRBD1. The CDR3 length is 14 residues. Germline CDR1 SGHRS, CDR2 YFSETQ. With 2 bases clipped from V and 4 bases from J, the junction kept 4 bases outside the gene matches. CDR3 bases: TGCGCCAGCAGCTTTGGACAGGGCGGAGAGACCCAGTACTTC. This translates into CASSFGQGGETQYF.

The V call is TRBV27, the J call TRBJ1-1; 7 positions agree with TRBD1. The CDR3 has 14 residues. Germline V gene sequence: CDR1 MNHEY, CDR2 SMNVEV (reference sequence). V was clipped by 5 bases and J by 2 bases; unmatched bases: 5. The CDR3 DNA is TGTGCCAGCAGTACGCACAGGGGAAACACTGAAGCTTTCTTT. As protein: CASSTHRGNTEAFF.

This clone was seen a single time. The chain uses TRBV7-2 and TRBJ2-1, with TRBD2 identical over 10 bases. V lost 5 bases, J lost 3 bases, and 7 bases stayed unmatched. Per the germline V gene, CDR1 is SGHTA and CDR2 is FQGNSA. The CDR3 is made up of 16 amino acids. CDR3 bases: TGTGCCAGCAGCAAGACGTCTAGCGGGGGCTACAATGAGCAGTTCTTC. Translation gives CASSKTSSGGYNEQFF.

As regards this clone: The same CDR3 also results from other DNA sequences found in this sample. V and J are TRBV28 and TRBJ2-7; D uncertain. V gave up 2 bases and J gave up 0 bases, with 2 bases separating them. In germline, CDR1 is MDHEN, CDR2 SYDVKM. The CDR3 is 12 residues long. The CDR3 loop reads CASSLDSYEQYF. The CDR3 nucleotides are TGTGCCAGCAGTTTAGACTCCTACGAGCAGTACTTC. The full variable domain, its missing parts supplied by reference TRBV28 and TRBJ2-7, is DVKVTQSSRYLVKRTGEKVFLECVQDMDHENMFWYRQDPGLGLRLIYFSYDVKMKEKGDIPEGYSVSREKKERFSLILESASTNQTSMYLCASSLDSYEQYFGPGTRLTVT.

This clone was counted once. The genes are TRBV7-3 and TRBJ2-7, with D possibly matching TRBD2 (5 bases). Germline CDR1 reads SGHTA; CDR2 reads FQGTGA. The CDR3 consists of 13 residues. Trimming shortened V by 0 bases and J by 6 bases, and 9 bases separated the two germline ends. The CDR3 sequence is CASSLTRDGEQYF. CDR3 bases: TGTGCCAGCAGCTTAACACGGGATGGCGAGCAGTACTTC.

The chain employs TRBV2 and TRBJ2-1, with D perhaps matching TRBD2 (5 bases). The CDR3 consists of 15 residues. The germline V and J ends were trimmed by 1 base and 8 bases, with 15 bases remaining between them. CDR1 and CDR2 from the germline V gene are SNHLY and FYNNEI. The CDR3 protein is CASSEGLASMDEQFF. CDR3 nucleotides: TGTGCCAGCAGTGAAGGGTTAGCGAGTATGGATGAGCAGTTCTTC.

V gene TRBV28 combines with J gene TRBJ1-2; D gene uncertain. The V end was cut by 2 bases, the J end by 7 bases, with 11 bases between. This CDR3 contains 13 residues. Germline CDR1 reads MDHEN; CDR2 reads SYDVKM. CDR3 nucleotide sequence: TGTGCCAGCAGTTTAGTGGGGAGAAGTGGCTACACCTTC. It is translated as CASSLVGRSGYTF.

For this clone: The junction departs from germline at one end; a sequencing error may be responsible. The chain links TRBV2 to TRBJ1-1; 7 bases align to TRBD1. CDR1 SNHLY and CDR2 FYNNEI come from the germline V gene. This CDR3 comprises 16 residues. The CDR3 nucleotides read TGTGCCAGCAGTGAAGCGCAGGGGGGGGCGAACACTGAAGCTTCCTTT. Its translation: CASSEAQGGANTEASF. Full variable domain (rest looked up from reference TRBV2 and TRBJ1-1): EPEVTQTPSHQVTQMGQEVILRCVPISNHLYFYWYRQILGQKVEFLVSFYNNEISEKSEIFDDQFSVERPDGSNFTLKIRSTKLEDSAMYFCASSEAQGGANTEASFGQGTRLTVV.

J is TRBJ2-2 and V is TRBV29-1; D call uncertain. CDR3 size: 13 residues. Trimming shortened V by 5 bases and J by 2 bases, and 9 bases separated the two germline ends. The V gene's germline CDR1 is SQVTM and CDR2 ANQGSEA. The CDR3: CSVSIRNTGELFF. CDR3 coding DNA: TGCAGCGTTAGTATTCGAAACACCGGGGAGCTGTTTTTT.

The V call is TRBV29-1, the J call TRBJ1-5; TRBD1 matches 7 bases. Trimming removed 8 bases from V and 2 bases from J; junction bases left unmatched: 15. There are 16 residues in the CDR3. The V gene's germline CDR1 is SQVTM and CDR2 ANQGSEA. The CDR3 spells CSLGQVGGSGNQPQHF. CDR3 nucleotides: TGCAGCCTTGGACAGGTAGGGGGGAGCGGCAATCAGCCCCAGCATTTT.

This clone appeared a single time. Written as DNA, the CDR3 is TGCGCCAGCGGGGGAGAAGTCCGCACAGATACGCAGTATTTT. Encoded protein: CASGGEVRTDTQYF. V and J are TRBV5-1 and TRBJ2-3, with D perhaps given as TRBD1 or TRBD2 (5 bases each). Germline V gene data show CDR1 as SGHRS and CDR2 as YFSETQ. This CDR3 has 14 amino acids. The V end was cut by 7 bases, the J end by 1 base, with 13 bases between.

The CDR3 is CATSREAVENTEAFF. The CDR3 DNA is TGTGCCACCAGCAGAGAGGCCGTTGAGAACACTGAAGCTTTCTTT. The V gene is TRBV15, the J gene TRBJ1-1; D remains ambiguous. The CDR3 length is 15 residues. The germline gives CDR1 LNHNV, CDR2 YYDKDF (reference sequence). V was shortened by 0 bases and J by 1 base, with 9 bases between the two germline ends.

DNA of the CDR3: TGTGCCAGCAGAGCCTCTAGCGGGAGTACAGATACGCAGTATTTT. Protein sequence: CASRASSGSTDTQYF. This chain links TRBV6-1 with TRBJ2-3, with 10 bases lining up with TRBD2. Trimming at V came to 6 bases and at J to 3 bases, leaving 6 bases not matched to a gene. Germline V lookup: CDR1 MNHNS, CDR2 SASEGT. This CDR3 is 15 amino acids long.

This chain links TRBV5-1 with TRBJ2-1, with 10 positions matching TRBD2. The germline CDR1 and CDR2 sequences are SGHRS and YFSETQ. CDR3 size: 16 residues. The V segment lost 0 bases and the J segment 4 bases; nucleotides outside the gene matches: 4. CDR3 coding DNA: TGCGCCAGCAGCTTGGGCCTAGCGGGAGTTTACAATGAGCAGTTCTTC. Translating gives CASSLGLAGVYNEQFF.

For this clone: It may be a read error: a sequence one base away is much more abundant. The V gene is TRBV7-2, the J gene TRBJ2-3; D is unclear. CDR1 and CDR2 (germline): SGHTA, FQGNSA. This CDR3 region has 13 residues. The V end was cut by 2 bases, the J end by 0 bases, with 3 bases between. The CDR3 spells CASSLLSTDTQYF. The CDR3 region has the DNA TGTGCCAGCAGCTTACTGAGCACAGATACGCAGTATTTT. The full variable domain, in which reference TRBV7-2 and TRBJ2-3 provide the parts outside the CDR3, is GAGVSQSPSNKVTEKGKDVELRCDPISGHTALYWYRQSLGQGLEFLIYFQGNSAPDKSGLPSDRFSAERTGGSVSTLTIQRTQQEDSAVYLCASSLLSTDTQYFGPGTRLTVL.

The V and J genes are TRBV7-7 and TRBJ2-2; 11 bases fit TRBD2. Germline-derived CDR1 and CDR2 are SSHAT and FNYEAQ (reference sequence). The CDR3 length is 16 residues. With 5 bases clipped from V and 4 bases from J, the junction kept 6 bases outside the gene matches. In DNA, the CDR3 is TGTGCCAGCAGCGCCGGGACTAGCGGAGCCACCGGGGAGCTGTTTTTT. This gives the protein CASSAGTSGATGELFF.

This clone came up a few times. This rearrangement joins TRBV18 to TRBJ1-2; D unresolved. The V and J ends lost 3 bases and 4 bases respectively, with 18 bases between them. This CDR3 has 16 residues. The germline gives CDR1 KGHSH, CDR2 LQKENI. CDR3: CASSPEAGYDGYGYTF. The CDR3 region has the DNA TGTGCCAGCTCACCGGAGGCGGGGTACGACGGCTATGGCTACACCTTC.

This clone was seen once. Other DNA sequences in the same sample also yield this CDR3. This chain joins TRBV11-3 and TRBJ2-1; D not resolved. Germline values: CDR1 SGHNT, CDR2 YENEEA. The CDR3 covers 13 residues. V gave up 5 bases and J gave up 5 bases, with 10 bases separating them. The chain's CDR3 is CASSLGADNEQFF. Here the CDR3 DNA reads TGTGCCAGCAGCCTTGGAGCAGACAATGAGCAGTTCTTC.

This clone was counted only a few times. The chain carries TRBV19 and TRBJ2-5; 11 bases are a match to TRBD2. The germline CDR1 and CDR2 sequences are LNHDA and SQIVND (reference sequence). The CDR3 is made up of 17 amino acids. With V trimmed by 1 base and J by 4 bases, 8 bases remained unmatched. The CDR3 DNA sequence: TGTGCCAGTAGTATAGGGGGGACTAGCGGAATCGGAGAGACCCAGTACTTC. This codes for CASSIGGTSGIGETQYF. Full variable domain (missing parts from reference TRBV19 and TRBJ2-5): DGGITQSPKYLFRKEGQNVTLSCEQNLNHDAMYWYRQDPGQGLRLIYYSQIVNDFQKGDIAEGYSVSREKKESFPLTVTSAQKNPTAFYLCASSIGGTSGIGETQYFGPGTRLLVL.